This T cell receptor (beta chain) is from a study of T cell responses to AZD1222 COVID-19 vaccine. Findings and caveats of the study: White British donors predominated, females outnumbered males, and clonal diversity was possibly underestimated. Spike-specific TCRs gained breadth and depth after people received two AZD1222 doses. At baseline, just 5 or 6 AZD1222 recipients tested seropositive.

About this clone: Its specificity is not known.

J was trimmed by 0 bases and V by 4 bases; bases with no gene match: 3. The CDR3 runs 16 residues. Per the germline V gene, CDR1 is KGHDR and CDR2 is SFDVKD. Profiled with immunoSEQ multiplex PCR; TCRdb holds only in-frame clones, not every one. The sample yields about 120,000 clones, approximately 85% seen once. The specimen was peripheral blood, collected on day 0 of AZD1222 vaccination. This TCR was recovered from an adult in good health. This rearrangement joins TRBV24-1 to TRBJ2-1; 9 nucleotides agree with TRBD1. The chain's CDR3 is CATSETGGGSYNEQFF. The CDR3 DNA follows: TGTGCCACCAGTGAAACAGGGGGCGGCTCCTACAATGAGCAGTTCTTC.